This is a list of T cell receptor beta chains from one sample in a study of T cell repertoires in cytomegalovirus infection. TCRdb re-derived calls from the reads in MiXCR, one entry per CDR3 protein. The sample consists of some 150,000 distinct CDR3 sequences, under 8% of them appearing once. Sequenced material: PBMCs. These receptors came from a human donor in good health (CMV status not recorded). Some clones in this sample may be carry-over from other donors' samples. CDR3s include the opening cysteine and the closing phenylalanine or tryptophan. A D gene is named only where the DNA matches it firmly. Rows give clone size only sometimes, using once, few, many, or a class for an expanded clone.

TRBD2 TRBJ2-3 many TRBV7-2 CASSLTGGTTDTQYF TGTGCCAGCAGCTTAACGGGGGGTACAACAGATACGCAGTATTTT
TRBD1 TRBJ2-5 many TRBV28 CASWDRAKETQYF TGTGCCAGCTGGGACAGGGCTAAGGAGACCCAGTACTTC
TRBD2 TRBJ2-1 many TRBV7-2 CASSLSGVSSYNEQFF TGTGCCAGCAGCTTAAGCGGGGTTAGCTCCTACAATGAGCAGTTCTTC
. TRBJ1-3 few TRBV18 CASSPGGSGENTIYF TGTGCCAGCTCACCAGGTGGAAGTGGAGAAAACACCATATATTTT
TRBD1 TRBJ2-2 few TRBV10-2 CASRSQGPGELFF TGCGCCAGCAGGTCACAGGGGCCCGGGGAGCTGTTTTTT
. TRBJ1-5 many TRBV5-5 CASSPTLDQPQHF TGTGCCAGCAGCCCGACCCTAGATCAGCCCCAGCATTTT
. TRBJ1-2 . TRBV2 CASSDGDAFGYTF TGTGCCAGCAGTGACGGGGATGCGTTTGGCTACACCTTC
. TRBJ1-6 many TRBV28 CAGGGFGSPLHF TGTGCCGGAGGGGGTTTCGGTTCACCCCTCCACTTT
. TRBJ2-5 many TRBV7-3 CASSSIPEETQYF TGTGCCAGCAGCTCCATACCCGAAGAGACCCAGTACTTC
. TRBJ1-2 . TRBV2 CAILWGDNYGYTF TGTGCCATCTTATGGGGCGATAACTATGGCTACACCTTC
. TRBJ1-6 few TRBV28 CASRPEHNSPLHF TGTGCCAGCAGGCCAGAGCATAATTCACCCCTCCACTTT
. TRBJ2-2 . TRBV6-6 CASTVQPSGELFF TGTGCCAGCACTGTCCAACCGTCGGGGGAGCTGTTTTTT
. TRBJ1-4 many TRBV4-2 CASSRDEGRANEKLFF TGTGCCAGCAGCAGGGACGAGGGCCGGGCTAATGAAAAACTGTTTTTT
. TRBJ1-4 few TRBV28 CASSYPPGEGNEKLFF TGTGCCAGCAGTTACCCCCCGGGGGAGGGAAATGAAAAACTGTTTTTT
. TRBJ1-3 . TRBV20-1 CSASRGSSGNTIYF TGCAGTGCGTCAAGGGGGAGCTCTGGAAACACCATATATTTT
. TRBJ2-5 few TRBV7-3 CASSLSGGSSQETQYF TGTGCCAGCAGCCTATCGGGCGGCAGTTCACAAGAGACCCAGTACTTC
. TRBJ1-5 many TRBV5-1 CASSLGGIQGYNQPQHF TGCGCCAGCAGCTTGGGAGGGATCCAAGGATACAATCAGCCCCAGCATTTT
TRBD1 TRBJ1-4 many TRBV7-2 CASSLRPRQGNEKLFF TGTGCCAGCAGCTTGAGGCCCCGACAGGGAAATGAAAAACTGTTTTTT
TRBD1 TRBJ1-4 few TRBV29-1 CSAGDRAEKLFF TGCAGCGCCGGGGACAGGGCTGAAAAACTGTTTTTT
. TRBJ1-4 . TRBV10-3 CAISNRDSEKLFF TGTGCCATCAGTAATCGTGACAGTGAAAAACTGTTTTTT
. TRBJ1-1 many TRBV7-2 CASSSRFGKNTEAFF TGTGCCAGCAGCTCCAGGTTCGGAAAGAACACTGAAGCTTTCTTT
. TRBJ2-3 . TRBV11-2 CASTLRDRGATDTQYF TGTGCCAGCACCCTCCGGGACCGGGGGGCCACAGATACGCAGTATTTT
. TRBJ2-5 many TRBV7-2 CASSSGGGALETQYF TGTGCCAGCAGCTCGGGTGGGGGGGCCCTGGAGACCCAGTACTTC
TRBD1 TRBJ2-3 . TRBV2 CASSAGQDRDTQYF TGTGCCAGCAGTGCGGGACAGGACCGAGATACGCAGTATTTT
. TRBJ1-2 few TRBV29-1 CSVAGAKDYGYTF TGCAGCGTTGCAGGAGCCAAGGACTATGGCTACACCTTC
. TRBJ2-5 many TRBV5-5 CASSLDSGSLYETQYF TGTGCCAGCAGCTTGGATTCAGGCTCTCTTTATGAGACCCAGTACTTC
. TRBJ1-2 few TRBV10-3 CAIRTSPEAYGYTF TGTGCCATCAGAACCTCACCTGAGGCCTATGGCTACACCTTC
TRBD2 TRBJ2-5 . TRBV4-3 CASSQARGVTETQYF TGCGCCAGCAGCCAAGCCCGGGGGGTGACGGAGACCCAGTACTTC
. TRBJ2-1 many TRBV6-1 CASRGGAGADYNEQFF TGTGCCAGCAGGGGCGGGGCGGGGGCCGACTACAATGAGCAGTTCTTC
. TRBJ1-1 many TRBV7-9 CASSFGDRRNTEAFF TGTGCCAGCAGCTTCGGGGACCGGAGAAACACTGAAGCTTTCTTT
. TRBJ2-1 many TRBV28 CASTPIGTAIKTQFF TGTGCCAGCACCCCAATCGGGACTGCGATAAAAACACAGTTCTTC